These 23 T cell receptor beta chains were all obtained from the same sample, sequenced in a study of blood T cell repertoires in COVID-19. Clones were read by immunoSEQ multiplex PCR, and TCRdb kept only the in-frame ones, dropping some. Among approximately 280,000 clones, 80% to 90% were seen once, and the ten largest hold about 4.6%. The sample was peripheral blood. The receptor source for this set is a man aged 40-49 years with acute or convalescent COVID-19.

The V gene is TRBV7-2, the J gene TRBJ2-7; 11 positions agree with TRBD2. The CDR3 totals 15 residues. Germline V gene lookup returns CDR1 SGHTA and CDR2 FQGNSA. J lost 2 bases, V lost 2 bases, and 2 bases had no gene match. DNA for the CDR3: TGTGCCAGCAGCTTAACTAGCGGGGGAGCCTACGAGCAGTACTTC. This sequence encodes CASSLTSGGAYEQYF. Full variable domain (rest looked up from reference TRBV7-2 and TRBJ2-7): GAGVSQSPSNKVTEKGKDVELRCDPISGHTALYWYRQSLGQGLEFLIYFQGNSAPDKSGLPSDRFSAERTGGSVSTLTIQRTQQEDSAVYLCASSLTSGGAYEQYFGPGTRLTVT.

V gene TRBV5-1 combines with J gene TRBJ2-7, with 12 bases identical to TRBD2. The CDR3 loop spans 18 amino acids. Germline V CDR1 and CDR2: SGHRS, YFSETQ. V lost 0 bases, J lost 4 bases, and 11 bases stayed unmatched. The CDR3 nucleotides are TGCGCCAGCAGCTTGGGTGCCCAACTAGCGGGGGGACCTTACGAGCAGTACTTC. As protein: CASSLGAQLAGGPYEQYF.

The chain recombines TRBV28 with TRBJ1-1; maybe TRBD1 (5 bases). V gave up 6 bases and J gave up 4 bases, with 18 bases separating them. Germline-derived CDR1 and CDR2 are MDHEN and SYDVKM. The CDR3 has 15 amino acids. CDR3: CASSVGEGWATEAFF. In DNA form, the CDR3 reads TGTGCCAGCAGCGTGGGGGAGGGCTGGGCCACTGAAGCTTTCTTT.

The chain is built from TRBV7-9 and TRBJ1-4; D is perhaps TRBD1 (6 bases). Trimming took 2 bases from V and 6 from J, leaving 7 bases between them. The germline V gene has CDR1 SEHNR and CDR2 FQNEAQ (reference sequence). CDR3 size: 13 residues. The CDR3 loop reads CASSLRQDEKLFF. CDR3 in DNA: TGTGCCAGCAGCTTAAGACAGGATGAAAAACTGTTTTTT. The full variable domain, with the rest looked up from reference TRBV7-9 and TRBJ1-4, is DTGVSQNPRHKITKRGQNVTFRCDPISEHNRLYWYRQTLGQGPEFLTYFQNEAQLEKSRLLSDRFSAERPKGSFSTLEIQRTEQGDSAMYLCASSLRQDEKLFFGSGTQLSVL.

This clone was seen a single time. The J gene is TRBJ1-3, the V gene TRBV5-4; 8 bases map to TRBD1. The V segment lost 4 bases and the J segment 4 bases; nucleotides outside the gene matches: 1. The CDR3 contains 13 residues. Germline assignment: CDR1 SGHNT and CDR2 YYREEE (reference sequence). For the CDR3, the DNA is TGTGCCAGCAGCACAGGGGGGGGAAACACCATATATTTT. Its translation is CASSTGGGNTIYF.

The chain combines TRBV5-1 with TRBJ1-1; 7 nucleotides agree with TRBD1. The V and J ends lost 0 bases and 0 bases, in that order; junction bases with no gene match: 5. The CDR3 extends over 16 amino acids. Per the germline V gene, CDR1 is SGHRS and CDR2 is YFSETQ. CDR3: CASSLGRGLMNTEAFF. CDR3 bases: TGCGCCAGCAGCTTGGGTAGGGGGCTCATGAACACTGAAGCTTTCTTT.

This clone was picked up one time. The chain combines TRBV5-1 with TRBJ1-3; no firm D call. Germline loops: CDR1 SGHRS, CDR2 YFSETQ. Deletions cut 4 bases from V and 3 bases from J, with 14 bases between. The CDR3 is 15 residues long. The CDR3 DNA is TGCGCCAGCAGCCCTGGTAACGGGGATGGAAACACCATATATTTT. This sequence encodes CASSPGNGDGNTIYF.

This clone came up a few times. One junction end does not reproduce the germline sequence, and a read error may be involved. V usage is TRBV6-1 and J usage is TRBJ1-2; possibly TRBD1 for D (6 bases). The V gene's germline CDR1 is MNHNS and CDR2 SASEGT. The CDR3 has 12 amino acids. The CDR3 reads CASREGGHGYTF. CDR3 DNA: TGTGCCAGCAGGGAAGGGGGGCATGGCTACACCTTC.

The rearrangement links TRBV7-9 to TRBJ1-3; TRBD1 is a possible D gene (6 bases). The V end lost 4 bases, the J end lost 3 bases, and 13 bases lay between the germline ends. The CDR3 extends over 15 amino acids. Germline V gene sequence: CDR1 SEHNR, CDR2 FQNEAQ (reference sequence). CDR3 DNA: TGTGCCAGCAGCTCGGCCGGGACAAGTGGAAACACCATATATTTT. Its protein is CASSSAGTSGNTIYF. The whole variable domain, filled in from reference TRBV7-9 and TRBJ1-3, reads DTGVSQNPRHKITKRGQNVTFRCDPISEHNRLYWYRQTLGQGPEFLTYFQNEAQLEKSRLLSDRFSAERPKGSFSTLEIQRTEQGDSAMYLCASSSAGTSGNTIYFGEGSWLTVV.

A single count supports this clone. The chain joins TRBV11-3 to TRBJ2-7; D is unresolved. The CDR3 runs to 12 residues. From germline, CDR1 is SGHNT and CDR2 YENEEA. The V and J ends lost 7 bases and 2 bases respectively, with 9 bases between them. Written as DNA, the CDR3 is TGTGCCAGCACGCAGGTTCCCTACGAGCAGTACTTC. Protein product: CASTQVPYEQYF.

The genes are TRBV11-2 and TRBJ1-1; D is uncertain. Germline V gene lookup returns CDR1 SGHAT and CDR2 FQNNGV. This CDR3 contains 12 residues. Trimming took off 4 bases at V and 4 bases at J, with 7 bases between the two ends. The CDR3: CASSSFRTEAFF. CDR3 nucleotide sequence: TGTGCCAGCAGCTCGTTTCGCACTGAAGCTTTCTTT.

The chain combines TRBV4-1 with TRBJ2-3, with 13 positions matching TRBD2. CDR1 and CDR2 (germline): MGHRA, YSYEKL. V lost 4 bases, J lost 5 bases, and 6 bases stayed unmatched. This CDR3 is built from 16 residues. CDR3 sequence reads: CASSRTSGGLEDTQYF. For the CDR3, the DNA is TGCGCCAGCAGCCGGACTAGCGGGGGCCTGGAAGATACGCAGTATTTT.

This clone was detected once. The J gene is TRBJ2-5, the V gene TRBV29-1; no reliable D call. Trimming left V 0 bases short and J 4 bases short, with 9 bases between. The germline gives CDR1 SQVTM, CDR2 ANQGSEA. This CDR3 comprises 13 residues. Written as DNA, the CDR3 is TGCAGCGTTGAAGATTACTCCCTAGAGACCCAGTACTTC. This codes for CSVEDYSLETQYF.

The CDR3 coding sequence is TGTGCCAGCAGTTTGACAGCGCCTTATGGCTACACCTTC. Residues: CASSLTAPYGYTF. The rearrangement links TRBV11-2 to TRBJ1-2; a weak D match, TRBD1 (5 bases). The CDR3 runs to 13 residues. Trimming left V 6 bases short and J 5 bases short, with 13 bases between. CDR1 is SGHAT, CDR2 FQNNGV, per germline.

This clone has just one count. V usage is TRBV5-1 and J usage is TRBJ2-2; D is undetermined. CDR1 is SGHRS, CDR2 YFSETQ, per germline. The V gene lost 2 bases and the J gene lost 5 bases, with 7 bases spanning the gap. CDR3 length equals 13 residues. The CDR3 here is CASSFLTTGELFF. The CDR3, as DNA: TGCGCCAGCAGCTTTCTAACGACCGGGGAGCTGTTTTTT. Supplemented by reference TRBV5-1 and TRBJ2-2, the full variable domain reads KAGVTQTPRYLIKTRGQQVTLSCSPISGHRSVSWYQQTPGQGLQFLFEYFSETQRNKGNFPGRFSGRQFSNSRSEMNVSTLELGDSALYLCASSFLTTGELFFGEGSRLTVL.

The genes are TRBV5-6 and TRBJ1-3; unclear D gene. There are 16 residues in the CDR3. V shed 2 bases and J shed 0 bases, with 12 bases lying between them. The germline gives CDR1 SGHDT, CDR2 YYEEEE. CDR3 coding DNA: TGTGCCAGCAGCTTCTATGTAAATCTCTCTGGAAACACCATATATTTT. Its translation is CASSFYVNLSGNTIYF.

The chain carries TRBV5-4 and TRBJ2-1, with TRBD2 matching 13 bases. The CDR3 runs 13 residues. The ends lost 5 bases at V and 14 bases at J; junction bases unmatched: 7. CDR1 SGHNT and CDR2 YYREEE come from the germline V gene (reference sequence). CDR3 sequence: CASRLAGGIIEFF. The CDR3 nucleotides are TGTGCCAGCAGACTAGCGGGGGGGATTATCGAGTTCTTC.

V usage is TRBV7-3 and J usage is TRBJ2-3, with D perhaps TRBD1 (5 bases). Trimming removed 5 bases from V and 5 bases from J, with 17 bases in between. Germline CDR1 and CDR2: SGHTA and FQGTGA. This CDR3 spans 15 amino acids. This CDR3 is CASSLTDRWQDTQYF. The CDR3 bases are TGTGCCAGCAGCCTCACTGACAGATGGCAAGATACGCAGTATTTT.

The V call is TRBV10-1, the J call TRBJ1-4; D is unclear. Trimming pared 5 bases from V and 11 bases from J, leaving 15 bases between. This CDR3 is built from 13 residues. Germline loops: CDR1 WNHNN, CDR2 SYGVQD (reference sequence). CDR3 DNA: TGCGCCAGCAGTCAGACCCGAGCGGGGAAACTGTTTTTT. It yields the protein CASSQTRAGKLFF.

The J gene is TRBJ1-6, the V gene TRBV11-2; TRBD1 matches 7 bases. This CDR3 spans 14 amino acids. Germline trimming cut 3 bases from V and 13 bases from J; bases unmatched to any gene: 9. Germline CDR1 reads SGHAT; CDR2 reads FQNNGV. The CDR3 sequence: CASSLPLQGQPLHF. The CDR3 DNA reads TGTGCCAGCAGCTTGCCTCTGCAGGGACAGCCCCTCCACTTT.

J is TRBJ1-2 and V is TRBV7-6, with D perhaps matching TRBD1 (5 bases). V was cut by 6 bases and J by 8 bases, with 16 bases left in between. The CDR3 has 13 residues. CDR1 is SGHVS and CDR2 is FNYEAQ in the germline V gene. The CDR3 protein is CASSNGGEGGYTF. The CDR3 region has the DNA TGTGCCAGCAGTAACGGAGGGGAGGGAGGCTACACCTTC.

This sequence joins TRBV19 and TRBJ1-4; perhaps TRBD1 as D (5 bases). Germline CDR1 LNHDA, CDR2 SQIVND (reference sequence). Trimming removed 7 bases from V and 10 bases from J, with 19 bases in between. The CDR3 consists of 14 residues. The DNA of the CDR3 is TGTGCCAGTACCTCCCCCGGGGGGGGAGGAAAACTGTTTTTT. Amino acid sequence: CASTSPGGGGKLFF. The entire variable domain, with the rest obtained from reference TRBV19 and TRBJ1-4, is as follows: DGGITQSPKYLFRKEGQNVTLSCEQNLNHDAMYWYRQDPGQGLRLIYYSQIVNDFQKGDIAEGYSVSREKKESFPLTVTSAQKNPTAFYLCASTSPGGGGKLFFGSGTQLSVL.

This rearrangement joins TRBV7-6 to TRBJ1-2, with D possibly TRBD1 on 5 matching bases. This CDR3 comprises 14 residues. Germline V gives CDR1 SGHVS, CDR2 FNYEAQ. Trimming shortened V by 3 bases and J by 4 bases, and 12 bases separated the two germline ends. CDR3 in amino acids: CASSFDTGPYGYTF. The DNA of the CDR3 is TGTGCCAGCAGCTTTGATACAGGCCCCTATGGCTACACCTTC.